Listed below are T cell receptor beta chains from one sample, sequenced in a study of shared T cell receptors in the human thymus. TCRdb's table, derived via immunoSEQ multiplex PCR, lists solely in-frame clones and lacks some. Here the sample spans around 340,000 clones, 95% being singletons. The material sequenced was thymocytes. The source is a human donor. The CDR3 runs from the conserved cysteine through the conserved F or W. A D gene is named only where the DNA matches it firmly. Size tells how often a clone was seen (once, few, many) or the class of an expanded clone, and some rows leave it out.

d_gene	j_gene	abundance	v_gene	CDR3nt	CDR3aa
.	TRBJ2-7	.	TRBV25-1	TGTGCCAGCAGTAAAGAACTCAGTGGTAGGCAGTACTTC	CASSKELSGRQYF
.	TRBJ2-5	.	TRBV28	TGTGCCAGCAGTAGGGGTAACCAAGAGACCCAGTACTTC	CASSRGNQETQYF
.	TRBJ2-7	.	TRBV29-1	TGCAGCGTTGAAGTTGGGCAGGGTTCCTACGAGCAGTACTTC	CSVEVGQGSYEQYF
TRBD1	TRBJ2-5	once	TRBV18	TGTGCCAGCTCACCAGGTGACAGGGAGGAGACCCAGTACTTC	CASSPGDREETQYF
.	TRBJ1-2	once	TRBV18	TGTGCCAGCTTACGCCGGACAGCTGGCTACACCTTC	CASLRRTAGYTF
.	TRBJ2-5	once	TRBV13	TGTGCCAGCAGCGCCCGACAAGAGACCCAGTACTTC	CASSARQETQYF
TRBD2	TRBJ2-2	.	TRBV7-6	TGTGCCAGCAGCTTAGTCGTCGTCGCGGGAGGGCCTCCGTTTAGGACAGGGGAGCTGTTTTTT	CASSLVVVAGGPPFRTGELFF
.	TRBJ2-5	.	TRBV28	TGTGCCAGCAGTCTAAGGCGGCTAGCTCAAGAGACCCAGTACTTC	CASSLRRLAQETQYF
.	TRBJ1-1	.	TRBV27	TGTGCCAGCAGTTTGGGGCACCCCCGGAAGGCTTTCTTT	CASSLGHPRKAFF
TRBD1	TRBJ2-5	.	TRBV4-2	TGTGCCAGCAGCCGCAGCAGGGGGCCCTACCAAGAGACCCAGTACTTC	CASSRSRGPYQETQYF
.	TRBJ2-4	.	TRBV4-2	TGTGCCAGCAGCCAAGACGGGACTCCATTGATCAAAAACATTCAGTACTTC	CASSQDGTPLIKNIQYF
.	TRBJ1-2	.	TRBV7-9	TGTGCCAGCAGCTCTCCCGCGGGGGGCACCTATGGCTACACCTTC	CASSSPAGGTYGYTF
.	TRBJ2-1	.	TRBV5-4	TGTGCCAGCAGCTCAGCCCTAGCGAGGTCCTACAATGAGCAGTTCTTC	CASSSALARSYNEQFF
.	TRBJ2-7	.	TRBV11-1	TGTGCCAGCAGCTTAGGAGGTAGAAGGTCCTACGAGCAGTACTTC	CASSLGGRRSYEQYF
TRBD2	TRBJ2-3	once	TRBV6-6	TGTGCCAGCAGTGGAAAACTAGCGGGCACAGATACGCAGTATTTT	CASSGKLAGTDTQYF
TRBD2	TRBJ2-7	.	TRBV4-2	TGTGCCAGCAGCCAACCCGGACTAGCCCTAGAGCAGTACTTC	CASSQPGLALEQYF
.	TRBJ2-3	.	TRBV27	TGTGCCAGCAGTTTTAAGGGGGTGCCCACAGATACGCAGTATTTT	CASSFKGVPTDTQYF
TRBD2	TRBJ2-7	.	TRBV19	TGTGCCAGTAGTATAGGGGAGCGGGAGAAACGAGGGGAGCTACGAAAGCAGTACTTC	CASSIGEREKRGELRKQYF
.	TRBJ2-1	.	TRBV18	TGTGCCAGCTCACCACGAATCTCAGGTCCAGCATCCAACTCCTACAATGAGCAGTTCTTC	CASSPRISGPASNSYNEQFF
.	TRBJ2-7	.	TRBV7-2	TGTGCCAGCCTTCAGGGCGGAGGAAGCTACGAGCAGTACTTC	CASLQGGGSYEQYF
.	TRBJ2-1	.	TRBV4-2	TGTGCCAGCAGCCAACCTATTGACGGGTACAATGAGCAGTTCTTC	CASSQPIDGYNEQFF
TRBD2	TRBJ2-7	.	TRBV6-1	TGTGCCAGCAGTGCCCCCATAGGGACTAGCGGGATGTCCCACGAGCAGTACTTC	CASSAPIGTSGMSHEQYF
TRBD1	TRBJ2-2	.	TRBV4-1	TGCGCCAGCAGCCTGGGACAGACGAACACCGGGGAGCTGTTTTTT	CASSLGQTNTGELFF
TRBD2	TRBJ2-3	.	TRBV4-1	TGCGCCAGCAGCCGAGGGACTAGCGGGAGGGCCGGTACAGATACGCAGTATTTT	CASSRGTSGRAGTDTQYF
TRBD2	TRBJ2-1	.	TRBV27	TGTGCCAGCAGTTTTCCCGGACTAGCGGGAGAGGCCTACAATGAGCAGTTCTTC	CASSFPGLAGEAYNEQFF
.	TRBJ2-7	once	TRBV19	TGTGCCAGTACCTTACTTAAGCGGACAGAATTGATCTACGAGCAGTACTTC	CASTLLKRTELIYEQYF
.	TRBJ2-7	.	TRBV28	TGTGCCAGCAGTTTAGAGACGGACCGTCGAGGCTACGAGCAGTACTTC	CASSLETDRRGYEQYF
.	TRBJ2-1	.	TRBV5-1	TGCGCCAGCAGTTTGGGGTTGTGGGACAAATCCTACAATGAGCAGTTCTTC	CASSLGLWDKSYNEQFF
.	TRBJ1-2	.	TRBV19	TGTGCCAGTAGTGCCAGACCGTGGGGCTACACCTTC	CASSARPWGYTF
.	TRBJ1-5	.	TRBV6-5	TGTGCCAGCAGTTCGGATAGCAATCAGCCCCAGCATTTT	CASSSDSNQPQHF
.	TRBJ2-1	.	TRBV5-6	TGTGCCAGCAGCACCCGGGACCGGGTAGTTAATGAGCAGTTCTTC	CASSTRDRVVNEQFF
TRBD2	TRBJ2-3	.	TRBV5-4	TGTGCCAGCAGCTTGGATGCTAGCGGGAGGGCCACAGATACGCAGTATTTT	CASSLDASGRATDTQYF
TRBD2	TRBJ2-1	once	TRBV2	TGTGCCGGTTCCACCGGGACTAGGTTTTACAATGAGCAGTTCTTC	CAGSTGTRFYNEQFF
.	TRBJ2-7	few	TRBV4-1	TGCGCCAGCAGCCAATCCGGGACCGACTACGAGCAGTACTTC	CASSQSGTDYEQYF
.	TRBJ1-1	.	TRBV27	TGTGCCAGCAGTTCGGGGATCATGAACACTGAAGCTTTCTTT	CASSSGIMNTEAFF
TRBD1	TRBJ2-3	.	TRBV19	TGTGCCAGTAGTCCCCCAGGGGGTCACACTTCTAAGCGGCCCCCCGCAGATACGCAGTATTTT	CASSPPGGHTSKRPPADTQYF
.	TRBJ2-3	.	TRBV30	TGTGCCTGGAGTCTGTATGCGGCGGTGGATACGCAGTATTTT	CAWSLYAAVDTQYF
TRBD1	TRBJ2-7	.	TRBV7-9	TGTGCCAGCAGCCCGACAGGGAATGTGCAGTACTTC	CASSPTGNVQYF
TRBD2	TRBJ2-7	.	TRBV18	TGTGCCAGCTCACCACCACAGCGGGAGGGAATCTCCTACGAGCAGTACTTC	CASSPPQREGISYEQYF
.	TRBJ2-7	once	TRBV28	TGTGCCAGTTCCGTCCTCTCCTACGAGCAGTACTTC	CASSVLSYEQYF
TRBD2	TRBJ2-1	.	TRBV7-8	TGTGCCAGCAGCTTAGACCTCGGGACCGTTCTACTAGCGGGCGGTAATGAGCAGTTCTTC	CASSLDLGTVLLAGGNEQFF
.	TRBJ2-5	few	TRBV28	TGTGCCAGCAGTTTATTGGGGGTGGAGACCCAGTACTTC	CASSLLGVETQYF
.	TRBJ1-3	.	TRBV14	TGTGCCAGCAGCCAAGAGGCCCTCTCTGGAAACACCATATATTTT	CASSQEALSGNTIYF
.	TRBJ2-6	.	TRBV27	TGTGCCAGCAGTTCGAGAGAGGGCAGGGGTTCTGGGGCCAACGTCCTGACTTTC	CASSSREGRGSGANVLTF
.	TRBJ1-2	.	TRBV19	TGTGCCAGTGGGTACCGGGAGCCTAACTACACCTTC	CASGYREPNYTF
.	TRBJ2-1	.	TRBV19	TGTGCCAGTAGTATAAGACAGATGGACAATGAGCAGTTCTTC	CASSIRQMDNEQFF
TRBD2	TRBJ2-7	.	TRBV5-1	TGCGCCAGCAGCCTCCGACTAGCGGAGACCCTCTACGAGCAGTACTTC	CASSLRLAETLYEQYF
.	TRBJ2-5	once	TRBV4-2	TGTGCCAGCAGCCAAGGGAAGCTTGGCCGCGCGGGGCTTGTAGAGACCCAGTACTTC	CASSQGKLGRAGLVETQYF
.	TRBJ1-5	.	TRBV28	TGTGCCAGCATAGGAAGGAGGAATCAGCCCCAGCATTTT	CASIGRRNQPQHF
.	TRBJ1-6	once	TRBV2	TGTGCCAGCAGTCCAGGGTATAATTCACCCCTCCACTTT	CASSPGYNSPLHF
.	TRBJ2-3	.	TRBV10-3	TGTGCCATCACCTCCGGTGGGGTGGCAGATACGCAGTATTTT	CAITSGGVADTQYF
TRBD2	TRBJ2-5	.	TRBV4-3	TGCGCCAGCAGCCAAGGTCCTAGCGGGGGCGCTAGAGAGACCCAGTACTTC	CASSQGPSGGARETQYF
TRBD2	TRBJ2-1	.	TRBV28	TGTGCCAGCAGTTTAACGGTGGTGGCTAGCGGGAGATATGAGCAGTTCTTC	CASSLTVVASGRYEQFF
.	TRBJ2-3	.	TRBV18	TGTGCCAGCTCACCACGGGTAGATACGCAGTATTTT	CASSPRVDTQYF